This T cell receptor beta chain was captured in a study of blood T cell repertoires in COVID-19 (dated by TCRdb to 2019 to 2021). General notes on the study: Samples from collaborators originated in the United States, Italy and Spain and spanned both the acute and convalescent phases of COVID-19. The repertoires were released in a freely available public database intended as a resource for research on the immune response to SARS-CoV-2. The material from the prospective study consisted of cDNA or gDNA derived from T cells, B-cell-depleted T cells, or PBMCs. The dataset comprised deeply sampled blood TCRbeta repertoires from subjects exposed to, actively infected with, or recovered from COVID-19. Sample metadata almost always included a de-identified subject ID, COVID-19 status, age in years and sex. The samples were drawn from the first 160 participants of the ongoing ImmuneRACE study and from some 1,300 subjects provided by 6 global collaborators. Where available, HLA class I and class II types were taken from metadata supplied by the sample provider and were not determined by assay-based typing.

The immunoSEQ Assay, a bias-controlled multiplex PCR, was used to amplify TCRbeta CDR3 regions from genomic DNA. The authors' analysis ran thus. Nucleated cell counts per sample were estimated from amplification of reference gene primers within the assay. Sequence reads were collapsed and filtered to measure the absolute abundance of every unique TCRbeta CDR3 rearrangement. Productive Simpson clonality was computed per sample as the square root of Simpson's diversity index over productive rearrangements. Entries here come from immuneACCESS through TCRdb and include only in-frame sequences with V and J called. Some clones fail to appear in such tables; in the studies checked, an unresolved V gene covers under half of the shortfall, and the cause of the remainder is unknown. The D gene and trimming were derived from the DNA, and the V and J assignments and clone size from that table. In all, the sample holds some 30,000 clones, and around 87% of those were seen once. 44% of the sample is taken by the ten largest.

Collaborating institutions collected whole blood in K2EDTA tubes following their own protocols. Collaborator samples were shipped for TCRbeta analysis as frozen whole blood, isolated PBMCs, or DNA extracted from either sample type. In regard to this clone: The antigen it recognizes is unknown. No much larger clone is present one base from it, and per-base qualities are unavailable.

CDR1 MDHEN and CDR2 SYDVKM are derived from the germline V gene. The CDR3 holds 15 amino acids from the cysteine to the phenylalanine. Just CDR3 DNA is preserved here, 45 bases in frame from base 1. V loses 8 bases at its end and J loses 1 base; junction bases beyond the gene matches: 8. The research as a whole found: The quantity of clinical and demographic metadata differed by source and by participant and was supplied without curation.

The clonotype originates from a human donor in a cohort sampled during active COVID-19. The sequence is built from TRBV28 and TRBJ2-3; 8 bases in the junction line up with TRBD1. Sequencing input: peripheral blood. The CDR3 protein: CASQKGQGRTDTQYF. The sequenced DNA is TGTGCCAGCCAGAAAGGACAGGGTCGCACAGATACGCAGTATTTT.